This entry lists 6 T cell receptor beta chains sequenced from one sample in a study of shared clonotypes between healthy human individuals (dated by TCRdb to 2020 to 2022). Receptor amplification or capture employed the immunoSEQ multiplex PCR assay. Entries here come from immuneACCESS through TCRdb and include only in-frame sequences with V and J called. Some clones fail to appear in such tables; in the studies checked, an unresolved V gene covers under half of the shortfall, and the cause of the remainder is unknown. In this sample the table shows some 600,000 clones, 96% of which occur a single time. About 0.12% of the sample comes from the top ten. CD8 naive samples were CD45RO-negative cells positively selected for CCR7, giving a CD45RA+CCR7+ population that excluded TemRA cells. Sequencing input: naive CD8+ T cells sorted from blood. Interpreted using the paper, the cell subset or site label stands for: CD45RA+CCR7+. These receptor sequences come from a woman in her 30s in good health.

The chain employs TRBV28 and TRBJ1-1; D remains ambiguous. V was cut by 5 bases and J by 4 bases, with 11 bases left in between. Germline CDR1 MDHEN, CDR2 SYDVKM. The CDR3 has 13 residues. CDR3 residues: CASSRPWGTEAFF. CDR3 DNA sequence: TGTGCCAGCAGTCGACCCTGGGGCACTGAAGCTTTCTTT.

This chain connects TRBV5-4 to TRBJ2-7; D perhaps matches TRBD1 (5 bases). The CDR3 is 19 amino acids. V was trimmed by 3 bases and J by 0 bases, leaving 25 bases between them. Germline CDR1 SGHNT, CDR2 YYREEE (reference sequence). In DNA form, the CDR3 reads TGTGCCAGCAGCTCCGACGGCGAAGGGGTGGTCCTACGCTCCTACGAGCAGTACTTC. This gives the protein CASSSDGEGVVLRSYEQYF.

This chain uses TRBV7-9 with TRBJ2-7; TRBD1 matches at 7 bases. Germline V gene sequence: CDR1 SEHNR, CDR2 FQNEAQ (reference sequence). With V trimmed by 5 bases and J by 3 bases, 7 bases remained unmatched. The CDR3 is 14 amino acids. The CDR3 reads CASSKGTDYYEQYF. The CDR3 region has the DNA TGTGCCAGCAGCAAAGGGACAGATTACTACGAGCAGTACTTC.

The chain is built from TRBV27 and TRBJ2-2, with 8 bases lining up with TRBD1. The length of the CDR3 is 16 residues. Germline V gene lookup returns CDR1 MNHEY and CDR2 SMNVEV (reference sequence). V lost 0 bases to trimming and J lost 5 bases; unmatched junction nucleotides: 5. CDR3 amino acids: CASSLSPTGETGELFF. In nucleotides, the CDR3 is TGTGCCAGCAGTTTATCCCCGACAGGGGAAACCGGGGAGCTGTTTTTT.

This clone was observed a single time. Different DNA sequences within this sample yield the same CDR3. V is TRBV5-5 and J is TRBJ1-4, with D unclear. CDR1 is SGHKS and CDR2 is YYEKEE in the germline V gene (reference sequence). V was clipped by 0 bases and J by 8 bases, with 2 bases between them. This CDR3 is 11 amino acids long. The CDR3 sequence: CASSLGEKLFF. In DNA, the CDR3 is TGTGCCAGCAGCTTGGGCGAAAAACTGTTTTTT.

V usage is TRBV4-2 and J usage is TRBJ2-7; 8 nucleotides align to TRBD2. In germline, CDR1 is LGHNA, CDR2 YNFKEQ. V trimming: 8 bases; J trimming: 0 bases; junction bases outside the gene matches: 12. The CDR3 loop spans 16 amino acids. DNA for the CDR3: TGTGCCAGCCCGGGGGGGTACATCCCCTTCTCCTACGAGCAGTACTTC. Residues: CASPGGYIPFSYEQYF.